The clone carrying this TCR beta chain was seen at least ten times. In the same sample, other DNA sequences code for this CDR3. Patients had received no treatment of any kind before thyroid surgery. The data were taken from a study of metastatic and nonmetastatic thyroid tumors. The V gene lost 5 bases and the J gene lost 3 bases, with 11 bases spanning the gap. CDR3 length: 14 amino acids. The germline V gene has CDR1 LNHDA and CDR2 SQIVND (reference sequence). In the authors' methods: The authors used CDR3 differences across clinicopathological groups to build a distant-metastasis classifier for papillary thyroid cancer. With MiXCR, TCRdb reprocessed the PCR reads. The authors' filters were not applied to this entry. Of tens of thousands of clones detected, about 25% appear once; the ten largest clones hold 8% to 10%.

The chain is built from TRBV19 and TRBJ2-1, with D tentatively TRBD2 (5 bases). The TCR was taken from a female donor with papillary thyroid cancer or a benign thyroid nodule (not recorded which). Some clones in this sample may be carry-over from other donors' samples. The specimen sequenced was blood. CDR3 amino acids: CASSSRGDYNEQFF. CDR3 in DNA: TGTGCCAGTAGTTCTCGGGGTGACTACAATGAGCAGTTCTTC.